The 8 T cell receptor beta chains reported below all come from one sample, sequenced in a study of T cells in Graves' hyperthyroidism and ophthalmopathy. Amplified TCR beta CDR3 regions came from RNA transcripts. Researchers ran a first-round RT-PCR on the TCR CDR3 using the HTBI primer set. Each CDR3 protein is one row after TCRdb ran MiXCR on the multiplex PCR reads. This sample yields 300,000 to 500,000 distinct CDR3 sequences, of which approximately 15% are seen a single time; roughly 33% belongs to the top ten. Sequences were obtained from blood. The receptors shown here come from a woman between 25 and 40 years old with Graves' hyperthyroidism.

The table lists this clonotype with a few counts. The chain employs TRBV20-1 and TRBJ2-5; D possibly uses TRBD1 or TRBD2 (5 bases each). Germline loops: CDR1 DFQATT, CDR2 SNEGSKA (reference sequence). With 0 bases removed from V and 5 bases from J, the gap between germline ends came to 16 bases. The length of the CDR3 is 15 residues. CDR3 amino acids: CSARDPRGTGETQYF. CDR3 coding DNA: TGCAGTGCTAGAGATCCTAGGGGCACGGGGGAGACCCAGTACTTC.

This clonotype has ten or more counts. The chain combines TRBV5-1 with TRBJ1-1; no definite D call. The length of the CDR3 is 12 residues. CDR1 is SGHRS and CDR2 is YFSETQ in the germline V gene. V lost 0 bases to trimming and J lost 9 bases, with 9 bases between them. The DNA for the CDR3 is TGCGCCAGCAGCTTGGACAGTGACAAAGCTTTCTTT. It yields the protein CASSLDSDKAFF.

This clonotype was picked up many times. The chain combines TRBV30 with TRBJ1-5, with TRBD1 matching over 9 bases. The CDR3 loop spans 15 amino acids. The V gene's germline CDR1 is GTSNPN and CDR2 SVGIG (reference sequence). The V gene end was trimmed by 0 bases and the J gene end by 6 bases; junction bases not matched to a gene: 6. The CDR3 protein is CAWSVSGTGTQPQHF. The CDR3 nucleotides are TGTGCCTGGAGTGTATCCGGGACAGGGACTCAGCCCCAGCATTTT. Full variable domain (outside the CDR3, taken from reference TRBV30 and TRBJ1-5): SQTIHQWPATLVQPVGSPLSLECTVEGTSNPNLYWYRQAAGRGLQLLFYSVGIGQISSEVPQNLSASRPQDRQFILSSKKLLLSDSGFYLCAWSVSGTGTQPQHFGDGTRLSIL.

The chain couples TRBV19 to TRBJ2-1; D uncertain. Trimming removed 3 bases at V and 7 bases at J, with 7 bases between. This CDR3 region has 12 residues. CDR1 is LNHDA and CDR2 is SQIVND in the germline V gene (reference sequence). The CDR3 reads CASSITGNEQFF. DNA for the CDR3: TGTGCCAGTAGTATTACTGGGAATGAGCAGTTCTTC.

There are a few counts of this clonotype. This chain links TRBV5-4 with TRBJ2-2, with D perhaps matching TRBD1 or TRBD2 (5 bases each). V was clipped by 5 bases and J by 8 bases, with 22 bases between them. The CDR3 loop spans 16 amino acids. Germline lookup yields CDR1 SGHNT and CDR2 YYREEE (reference sequence). CDR3 amino acids: CASRSGTSHSAGELFF. The CDR3 coding sequence is TGTGCCAGCAGGTCCGGGACCTCTCACTCCGCAGGGGAGCTGTTTTTT.

This sequence joins TRBV20-1 and TRBJ2-3; a weak D match, TRBD2 (5 bases). Trimming removed 5 bases from V and 6 bases from J, with 15 bases in between. Germline V CDR1 and CDR2: DFQATT, SNEGSKA (reference sequence). CDR3 size: 13 residues. CDR3 DNA: TGCAGTGCTCCTCCTAGCCCGAGGGATACGCAGTATTTT. Encoded protein: CSAPPSPRDTQYF.

There are many counts of this clonotype. The genes are TRBV27 and TRBJ1-2; D is ambiguous. V lost 2 bases to trimming and J lost 2 bases, with 21 bases between them. CDR1 is MNHEY and CDR2 is SMNVEV in the germline V gene (reference sequence). The CDR3 runs to 18 residues. The CDR3 loop is CASSLVYVGPAVNYGYTF. DNA of the CDR3: TGTGCCAGCAGTTTAGTCTATGTAGGACCGGCGGTCAACTATGGCTACACCTTC.

In this sample, this clonotype turned up a few times. The CDR3 ends on some other residue instead of the conserved phenylalanine or tryptophan, so this is likely a read error. As DNA, the CDR3 is TGTGCCAGCAGCTTAGACTCAGCTAACACTGAAGCTTTCCTT. Translating gives CASSLDSANTEAFL. V usage is TRBV7-9 and J usage is TRBJ1-1; D is ambiguous. This CDR3 is 14 amino acids long. Germline V lookup: CDR1 SEHNR, CDR2 FQNEAQ (reference sequence). V lost 1 base and J 2 bases, leaving 8 bases between the germline ends.